This T cell receptor beta chain was identified in a study of vaccination and CD4 T cells after COVID-19 (dated by TCRdb to 2021 to 2024). A note on the overall study: SARS-CoV-2 positivity had been established in the convalescent patients by nasal swab PCR, and mild disease was recorded in several of these patients and severe disease in one. In the convalescent cohort there were six males and four females, among whom were two Hispanic individuals, seven Caucasians, two Asians and one multiracial person. Each participant got two doses of either the Pfizer-BioNTech BNT162b2 vaccine (n=8) or the Moderna mRNA-1273 vaccine (n=2). Post-COVID blood samples from convalescent patients were collected a median of roughly 100 days after diagnosis, with a range of 35 to 161 days. The time from the second vaccine dose to post-vaccine blood sampling had a median of approximately 72 days and ranged from about 14 to 241 days. The cultures were stimulated with overlapping spike peptide pools from SARS-CoV-2 and from the common cold coronaviruses HCoV-NL63, HCoV-OC43 and HCoV-229E. In control cultures, a CEFX viral epitope pool was used as positive control, an HIV-1 Nef peptide pool was used as negative control, or no peptide was added. The spike-specific CD4+ TCR repertoire was compared before and after mRNA vaccination in fewer than eleven COVID-19 convalescent patients and a few infection-naive healthy vaccine recipients.

The CDR3, cysteine through phenylalanine, is 15 amino acids long. This entry keeps only the CDR3 DNA: 45 bases, framed from base 1. From a lookup of the germline V gene (reference sequence), CDR1 and CDR2 are SGHNT and YYREEE. Trimming removed 3 bases from V and 5 bases from J; the gene matches leave 7 bases unexplained. The research as a whole found: In convalescent patients, nearly all vaccine-specific clones (304 of 307) were found to be mono-reactive for SARS-CoV-2 spike rather than cross-reactive with common cold coronaviruses. The study included relatively few convalescent patients and did not analyze early timepoints after natural infection. In convalescent patients, a median approximately 86% of post-vaccine SARS-CoV-2-reactive clones were detected only after vaccination, suggesting vaccine-specific priming. The median count of SARS-CoV-2-reactive clonotypes went up from approximately 22 after infection to a few dozen after vaccination, although the change was not significant.

The method behind the library was PCR. At the Johns Hopkins FTIC core, DNA from the cultured CD4+ T cells underwent TCR sequencing with the Oncomine TCR Beta short-read assay. The QIAamp micro DNA kit was used to extract genomic DNA from the cultured CD4+ T cells. Oncomine TCR Beta libraries made from cultured CD4+ T cells were pooled using unique dual indexes and sequenced on an Illumina iSeq 100. From the authors' description of their analysis: Non-productive sequences were filtered out, and CDR3s that did not start with C, did not end with F or W, or were shorter than 7 amino acids were discarded. The MANAFEST web application identified antigen-specific clonotypes by comparing peptide-stimulated wells against reference wells and other culture wells. To be called positive, a clone needed an FDR below 0.05, an odds ratio above 5, and a productive frequency above 0.1% in at least two of three replicate wells. Cross-reactive clonotypes were defined as significantly expanded in both SARS-CoV-2 spike wells and at least one common cold coronavirus spike condition. Using R version 3.6.1, CDR3 homology was evaluated through Levenshtein distances (stringdist) along with unrooted phylogenetic trees (ape). TCRdb passed the public sequencing reads through fastp at Q25 and MiXCR, retaining productive beta sequences. Identical CDR3 protein sequences are pooled into one entry, listed with their most common genes and DNA. The V and J calls follow TCRdb's processing rather than the paper's. The sample profile shows 13,000 to 15,000 distinct CDR3 sequences; 53% of them were found once. Jointly, the top ten make up 10% of the sample.

The treatment or condition label for this specimen denotes: roughly 10-day PBMC culture with coronavirus spike peptide pools or control peptides (ViraFEST assay). The ViraFEST assay, used in the study, expanded antigen-specific T cells with peptide pools and then identified the expanded clonotypes through TCR sequencing. Positive SARS-CoV-2 PCR tests in the convalescent patients dated from March to December 2020, before Alpha, Beta and Delta variants emerged in the United States. PBMCs were cultured at around 2 million per well in IMDM supplemented with roughly 5.2% human AB serum and around 10 IU/ml IL-2, with 9.5 to 10 ug/ml peptide pools added. Half of the culture medium was replaced with fresh IL-2-containing medium on days 3 and 7. Once the cells had been in culture for less than 12 days, the EasySep CD4+ T cell isolation kit was used to isolate CD4+ T cells by negative selection. Ficoll-Paque Plus gradient centrifugation was used to isolate PBMCs from whole blood, and the isolated PBMCs were then either used fresh or cryopreserved at -140C. In general, triplicate wells were set up for every culture condition.

Comments on this clonotype: It has no known antigen specificity. It has no much larger one-base neighbor in the sample; base qualities were not kept.

The chain employs TRBV5-4 and TRBJ2-7; 11 middle bases align to TRBD2. This clonotype was obtained from a human donor who had recovered from COVID-19. Sample: CD4+ T cells from blood, cultured in vitro, taken before SARS-CoV-2 vaccination. CDR3 protein: CASSSTSGRSHEQYF. The nucleotides read TGTGCCAGCAGCTCTACTAGCGGGAGATCCCACGAGCAGTACTTC. Reference TRBV5-4 and TRBJ2-7 genes cover what lies past the CDR3, so the full variable domain is ETGVTQSPTHLIKTRGQQVTLRCSSQSGHNTVSWYQQALGQGPQFIFQYYREEENGRGNFPPRFSGLQFPNYSSELNVNALELDDSALYLCASSSTSGRSHEQYFGPGTRLTVT.